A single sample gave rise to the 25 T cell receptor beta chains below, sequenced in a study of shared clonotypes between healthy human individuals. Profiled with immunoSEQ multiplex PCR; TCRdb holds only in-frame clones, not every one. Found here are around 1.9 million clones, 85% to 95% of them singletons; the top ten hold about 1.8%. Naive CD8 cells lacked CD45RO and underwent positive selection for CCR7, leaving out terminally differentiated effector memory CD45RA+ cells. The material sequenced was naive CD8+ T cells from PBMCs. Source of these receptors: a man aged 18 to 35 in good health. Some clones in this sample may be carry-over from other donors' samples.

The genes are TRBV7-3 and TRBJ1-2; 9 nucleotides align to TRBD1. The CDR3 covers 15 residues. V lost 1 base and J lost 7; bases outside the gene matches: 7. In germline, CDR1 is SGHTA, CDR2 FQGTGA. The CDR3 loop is CASSLSGTGRSGYTF. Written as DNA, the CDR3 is TGTGCCAGCAGCTTAAGTGGGACAGGGAGGAGTGGCTACACCTTC.

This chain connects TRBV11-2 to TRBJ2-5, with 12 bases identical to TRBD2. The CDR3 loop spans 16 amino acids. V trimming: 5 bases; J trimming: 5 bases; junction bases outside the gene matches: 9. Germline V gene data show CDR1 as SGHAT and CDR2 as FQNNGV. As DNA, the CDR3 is TGTGCCAGCAGCCCGCGGACTAGCGGGAAGGGGGAGACCCAGTACTTC. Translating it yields CASSPRTSGKGETQYF.

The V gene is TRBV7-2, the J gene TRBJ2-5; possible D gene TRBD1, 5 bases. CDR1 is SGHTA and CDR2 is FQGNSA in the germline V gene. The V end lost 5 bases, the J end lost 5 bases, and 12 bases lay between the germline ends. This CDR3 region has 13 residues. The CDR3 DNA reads TGTGCCAGCAGCCCCAGGGCCCCCGAGACCCAGTACTTC. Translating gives CASSPRAPETQYF.

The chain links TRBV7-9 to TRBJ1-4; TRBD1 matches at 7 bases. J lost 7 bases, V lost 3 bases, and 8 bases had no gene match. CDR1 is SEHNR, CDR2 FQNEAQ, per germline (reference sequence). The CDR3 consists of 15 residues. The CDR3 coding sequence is TGTGCCAGCAGCTTGGGAGGGGGCTTTAGTGAAAAACTGTTTTTT. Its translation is CASSLGGGFSEKLFF.

The CDR3 DNA follows: TGCGCCAGCAGCCAAGACATCCAAGCGGTTGGTACACCCCTCCACTTT. As protein: CASSQDIQAVGTPLHF. This rearrangement joins TRBV4-1 to TRBJ1-6; no reliable D call. Trimming removed 0 bases from V and 11 bases from J, with 17 bases in between. The V gene's germline CDR1 is MGHRA and CDR2 YSYEKL. The CDR3 extends over 16 amino acids.

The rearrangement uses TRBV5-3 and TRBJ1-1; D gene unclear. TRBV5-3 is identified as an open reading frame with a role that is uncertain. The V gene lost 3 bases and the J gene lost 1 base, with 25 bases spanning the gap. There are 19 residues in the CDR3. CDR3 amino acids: CARSSPISTLLYQNTEAFF. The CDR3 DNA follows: TGTGCCAGAAGCTCCCCCATTAGTACACTACTTTATCAGAACACTGAAGCTTTCTTT.

CDR3 nucleotides: TGCGCCAGCAGCTTGCCCCAGGGAGGGGATTACAAGAGCACAGATACGCAGTATTTT. The encoded protein is CASSLPQGGDYKSTDTQYF. The chain has TRBV5-1 and TRBJ2-3, with 7 bases that match TRBD2. The ends lost 1 base at V and 0 bases at J; junction bases unmatched: 14. This CDR3 region has 19 residues. Germline lookup yields CDR1 SGHRS and CDR2 YFSETQ.

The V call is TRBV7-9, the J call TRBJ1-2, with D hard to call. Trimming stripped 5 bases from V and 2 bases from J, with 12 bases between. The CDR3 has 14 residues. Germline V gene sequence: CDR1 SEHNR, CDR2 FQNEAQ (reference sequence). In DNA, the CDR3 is TGTGCCAGCAGCCCGTCGGAGGCAAACTATGGCTACACCTTC. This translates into CASSPSEANYGYTF.

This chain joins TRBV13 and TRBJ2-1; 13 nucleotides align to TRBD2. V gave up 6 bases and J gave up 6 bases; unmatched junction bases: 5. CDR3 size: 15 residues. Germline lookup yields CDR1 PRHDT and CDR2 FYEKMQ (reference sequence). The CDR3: CASSRLAGGGNEQFF. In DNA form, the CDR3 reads TGTGCCAGCAGTCGACTAGCGGGAGGCGGCAATGAGCAGTTCTTC. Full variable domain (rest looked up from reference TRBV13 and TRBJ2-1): AAGVIQSPRHLIKEKRETATLKCYPIPRHDTVYWYQQGPGQDPQFLISFYEKMQSDKGSIPDRFSAQQFSDYHSELNMSSLELGDSALYFCASSRLAGGGNEQFFGPGTRLTVL.

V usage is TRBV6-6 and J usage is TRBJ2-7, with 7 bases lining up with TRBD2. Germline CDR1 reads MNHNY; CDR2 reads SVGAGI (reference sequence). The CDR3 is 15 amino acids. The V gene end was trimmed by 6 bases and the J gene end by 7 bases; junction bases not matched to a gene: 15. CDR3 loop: CASSNDLGRAGEQYF. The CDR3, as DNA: TGTGCCAGCAGCAACGACCTGGGACGAGCGGGGGAGCAGTACTTC.

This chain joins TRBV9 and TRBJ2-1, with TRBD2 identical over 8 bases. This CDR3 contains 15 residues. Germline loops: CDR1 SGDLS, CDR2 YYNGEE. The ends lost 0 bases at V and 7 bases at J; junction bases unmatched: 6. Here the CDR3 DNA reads TGTGCCAGCAGCGTAGACGGGAGGGCGCAAAATGAGCAGTTCTTC. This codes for CASSVDGRAQNEQFF.

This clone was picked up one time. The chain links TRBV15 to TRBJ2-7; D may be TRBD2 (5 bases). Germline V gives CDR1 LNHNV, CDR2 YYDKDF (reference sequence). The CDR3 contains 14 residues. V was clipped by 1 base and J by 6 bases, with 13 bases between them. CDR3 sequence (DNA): TGTGCCACCAGCAGAGGTGGCGGACTCTCCGAGCAGTACTTC. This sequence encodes CATSRGGGLSEQYF.

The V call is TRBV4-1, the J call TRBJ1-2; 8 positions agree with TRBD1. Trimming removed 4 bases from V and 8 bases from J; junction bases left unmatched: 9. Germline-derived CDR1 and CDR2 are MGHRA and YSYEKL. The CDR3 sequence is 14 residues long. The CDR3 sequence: CASSPIRGLEGYTF. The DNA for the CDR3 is TGCGCCAGCAGCCCTATCAGGGGGCTGGAGGGCTACACCTTC.

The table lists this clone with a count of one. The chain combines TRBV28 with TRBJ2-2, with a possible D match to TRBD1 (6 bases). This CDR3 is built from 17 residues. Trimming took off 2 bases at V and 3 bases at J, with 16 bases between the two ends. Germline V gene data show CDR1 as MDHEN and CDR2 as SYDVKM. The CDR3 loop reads CASSLNQWGRDTGELFF. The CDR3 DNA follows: TGTGCCAGCAGTTTAAATCAATGGGGGCGCGACACCGGGGAGCTGTTTTTT.

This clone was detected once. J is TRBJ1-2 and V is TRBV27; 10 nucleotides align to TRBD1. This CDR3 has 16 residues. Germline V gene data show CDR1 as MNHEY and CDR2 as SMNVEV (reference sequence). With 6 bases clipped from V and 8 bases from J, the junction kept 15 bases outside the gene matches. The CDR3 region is CASSWGADRGRWGYTF. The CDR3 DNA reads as TGTGCCAGCAGCTGGGGCGCCGACAGGGGGCGGTGGGGCTACACCTTC.

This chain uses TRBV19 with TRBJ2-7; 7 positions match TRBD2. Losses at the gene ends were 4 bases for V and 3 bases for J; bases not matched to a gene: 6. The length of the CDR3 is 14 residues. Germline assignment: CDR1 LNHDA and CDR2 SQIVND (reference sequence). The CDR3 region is CASSKSSGVYEQYF. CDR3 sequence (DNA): TGTGCCAGTAGTAAGTCTAGCGGTGTCTACGAGCAGTACTTC.

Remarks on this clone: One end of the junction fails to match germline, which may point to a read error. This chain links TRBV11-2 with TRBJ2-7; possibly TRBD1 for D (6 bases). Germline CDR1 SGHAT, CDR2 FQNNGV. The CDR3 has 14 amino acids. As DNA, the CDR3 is TGTGCCAGCAGCTTAGTCAGGCAGGGGCTTGAAAGCGACTTC. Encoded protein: CASSLVRQGLESDF.

CDR3 in amino acids: CAISETHRERGVADTQYF. DNA of the CDR3: TGTGCCATCAGTGAGACCCACCGGGAGAGAGGAGTCGCAGATACGCAGTATTTT. The J gene is TRBJ2-3, the V gene TRBV10-3, with D perhaps matching TRBD2 (6 bases). V was trimmed by 2 bases and J by 4 bases, leaving 22 bases between them. CDR1 ENHRY and CDR2 SYGVKD come from the germline V gene. The length of the CDR3 is 18 residues.

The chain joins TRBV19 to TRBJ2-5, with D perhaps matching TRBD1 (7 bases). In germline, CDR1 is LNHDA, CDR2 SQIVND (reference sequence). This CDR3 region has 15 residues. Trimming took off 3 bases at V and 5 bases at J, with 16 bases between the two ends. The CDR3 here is CASSIRGQGVETQYF. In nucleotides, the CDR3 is TGTGCCAGTAGTATCCGGGGGCAGGGGGTTGAGACCCAGTACTTC. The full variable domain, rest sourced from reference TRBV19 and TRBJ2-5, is DGGITQSPKYLFRKEGQNVTLSCEQNLNHDAMYWYRQDPGQGLRLIYYSQIVNDFQKGDIAEGYSVSREKKESFPLTVTSAQKNPTAFYLCASSIRGQGVETQYFGPGTRLLVL.

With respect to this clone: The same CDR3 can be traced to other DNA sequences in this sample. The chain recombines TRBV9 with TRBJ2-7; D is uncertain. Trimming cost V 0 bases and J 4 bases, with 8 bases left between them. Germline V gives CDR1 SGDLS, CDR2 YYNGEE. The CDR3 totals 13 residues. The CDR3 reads CASSVDSAYEQYF. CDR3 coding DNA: TGTGCCAGCAGCGTAGACAGCGCTTACGAGCAGTACTTC.

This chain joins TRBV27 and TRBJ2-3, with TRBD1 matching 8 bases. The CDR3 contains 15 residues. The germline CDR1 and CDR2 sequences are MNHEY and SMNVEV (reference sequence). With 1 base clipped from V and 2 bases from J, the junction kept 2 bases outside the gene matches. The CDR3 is CASSLWTGLTDTQYF. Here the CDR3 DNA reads TGTGCCAGCAGTTTATGGACAGGGCTCACAGATACGCAGTATTTT.

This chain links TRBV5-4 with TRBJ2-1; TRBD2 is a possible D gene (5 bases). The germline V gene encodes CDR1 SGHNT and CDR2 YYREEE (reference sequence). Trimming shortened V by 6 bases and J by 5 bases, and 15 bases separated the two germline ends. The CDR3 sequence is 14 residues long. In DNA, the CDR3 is TGTGCCAGCATCCGGGGTCCCTCTGACAATGAGCAGTTCTTC. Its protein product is CASIRGPSDNEQFF. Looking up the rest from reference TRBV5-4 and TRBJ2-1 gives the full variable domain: ETGVTQSPTHLIKTRGQQVTLRCSSQSGHNTVSWYQQALGQGPQFIFQYYREEENGRGNFPPRFSGLQFPNYSSELNVNALELDDSALYLCASIRGPSDNEQFFGPGTRLTVL.

The CDR3 DNA sequence: TGTGCCAGCAGCGTAGACGCGCTCAGGGATCGGCAGCCCTACCAAGAGACCCAGTACTTC. Its translation: CASSVDALRDRQPYQETQYF. The genes are TRBV9 and TRBJ2-5, with D possibly being TRBD1 (5 bases). The CDR3 length is 20 residues. V was trimmed by 0 bases and J by 0 bases, leaving 24 bases between them. CDR1 is SGDLS and CDR2 is YYNGEE in the germline V gene.

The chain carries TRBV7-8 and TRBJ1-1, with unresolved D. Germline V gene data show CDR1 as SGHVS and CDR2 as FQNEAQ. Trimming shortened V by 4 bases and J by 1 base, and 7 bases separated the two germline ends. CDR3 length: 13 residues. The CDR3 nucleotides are TGTGCCAGCAGCTCTAAGCCGAACACTGAAGCTTTCTTT. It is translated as CASSSKPNTEAFF.

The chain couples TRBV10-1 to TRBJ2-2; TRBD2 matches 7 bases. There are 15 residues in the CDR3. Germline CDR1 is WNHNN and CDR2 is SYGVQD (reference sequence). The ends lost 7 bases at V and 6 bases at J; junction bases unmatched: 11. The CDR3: CASIRPSGEAGELFF. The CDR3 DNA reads TGCGCCAGCATCCGTCCTAGCGGTGAGGCCGGGGAGCTGTTTTTT.